The rows below give T cell receptor beta chains drawn from one sample of a study of human T cells and chemical hapten exposure. TCRdb itself ran the RACE reads through MiXCR, one entry per CDR3 protein. The table includes about 290,000 distinct CDR3 sequences, just under 8% detected once. The specimen was whole blood, collected in connection with sensitization to the hapten diphenylcyclopropenone (DPC). Receptors were obtained from a man between 18 and 29 years old with alopecia areata. Some clones in this sample may be carry-over from other donors' samples. The CDR3 runs from the conserved cysteine through the conserved F or W. The order of the fields is J gene, V gene, D gene, clone size, CDR3 DNA, CDR3 protein. A D gene is named only where the DNA matches it firmly. Clone size appears in some rows only: once, few, many, or a class for an expanded clone.

J gene: TRBJ2-1
V gene: TRBV24-1
D gene: NA
clone size: many
CDR3 DNA: TGTGCCACCAGTGATTTACTAGCTAACAATGAGCAGTTCTTC
CDR3 protein: CATSDLLANNEQFF

J gene: TRBJ1-2
V gene: TRBV29-1
D gene: NA
clone size: NA
CDR3 DNA: TGCAGCGTTGGTGTTGCTGGGAGGGGTAACTATGGCTACACCTTC
CDR3 protein: CSVGVAGRGNYGYTF

J gene: TRBJ1-1
V gene: TRBV7-3
D gene: NA
clone size: NA
CDR3 DNA: TGTGCCAGCAGCTCGAACAGGGATCTGGAGGCTTTCTTT
CDR3 protein: CASSSNRDLEAFF

J gene: TRBJ2-5
V gene: TRBV7-9
D gene: NA
clone size: many
CDR3 DNA: TGTGCCAGCAGCTTAGGGGGGATTCAAGAGACCCAGTACTTC
CDR3 protein: CASSLGGIQETQYF

J gene: TRBJ1-1
V gene: TRBV7-9
D gene: NA
clone size: few
CDR3 DNA: TGTGCCAGCAACCCTGGGGGGACTGAAGCTTTCTTT
CDR3 protein: CASNPGGTEAFF

J gene: TRBJ1-5
V gene: TRBV6-6
D gene: TRBD1
clone size: many
CDR3 DNA: TGTGCCAGCAGCCGAAACAGGGGTGATCAGCCCCAGCATTTT
CDR3 protein: CASSRNRGDQPQHF

J gene: TRBJ1-4
V gene: TRBV6-1
D gene: NA
clone size: few
CDR3 DNA: TGTGCCAGCAGTGAAGCAGGGGTGAGAGCAACTAATGAAAAACTGTTTTTT
CDR3 protein: CASSEAGVRATNEKLFF

J gene: TRBJ2-5
V gene: TRBV3-1
D gene: TRBD1
clone size: NA
CDR3 DNA: TGTGCCAGCAGCCAGAAGGGACAGGCTAAAGAGACCCAGTACTTC
CDR3 protein: CASSQKGQAKETQYF

J gene: TRBJ1-6
V gene: TRBV5-1
D gene: NA
clone size: few
CDR3 DNA: TGCGCCAGCAGCTTGGGAATTAGGACAACTTCACCCCTCCACTTT
CDR3 protein: CASSLGIRTTSPLHF

J gene: TRBJ1-3
V gene: TRBV7-3
D gene: NA
clone size: NA
CDR3 DNA: TGTGCCAGCAGCCCCAGGGAGACTGGAAACACCATATATTTT
CDR3 protein: CASSPRETGNTIYF

J gene: TRBJ2-7
V gene: TRBV20-1
D gene: NA
clone size: NA
CDR3 DNA: TGCAGTGCTAGAGAGGACCCGGGCAGATACGAGCAGTACTTC
CDR3 protein: CSAREDPGRYEQYF

J gene: TRBJ2-7
V gene: TRBV10-3
D gene: NA
clone size: NA
CDR3 DNA: TGTGCCATCAGTGGGGGGGATGTTTACGAGCAGTACTTC
CDR3 protein: CAISGGDVYEQYF

J gene: TRBJ1-1
V gene: TRBV10-3
D gene: NA
clone size: NA
CDR3 DNA: TGTGCCATCAGTGAGTCGAACGGAACGGCCCCAAGGGCTTTCTTT
CDR3 protein: CAISESNGTAPRAFF

J gene: TRBJ2-2
V gene: TRBV6-2/TRBV6-3
D gene: NA
clone size: NA
CDR3 DNA: TGTGCCAGCAGAGCGAACACCGGGGAGCTGTTTTTT
CDR3 protein: CASRANTGELFF

J gene: TRBJ1-5
V gene: TRBV28
D gene: NA
clone size: many
CDR3 DNA: TGTGCCAGCCTCCCTCAGGGCAGTCCGAATCAGCCCCAGCATTTT
CDR3 protein: CASLPQGSPNQPQHF

J gene: TRBJ2-3
V gene: TRBV29-1
D gene: NA
clone size: many
CDR3 DNA: TGCAGCGTTGAAGATCGCCTAGCCGCAGATACGCAGTATTTT
CDR3 protein: CSVEDRLAADTQYF

J gene: TRBJ2-5
V gene: TRBV29-1
D gene: TRBD1
clone size: NA
CDR3 DNA: TGCAGCGTTGATGGGACAGGGGCGCAAGAGACCCAGTACTTC
CDR3 protein: CSVDGTGAQETQYF

J gene: TRBJ1-3
V gene: TRBV5-5
D gene: NA
clone size: few
CDR3 DNA: TGTGCCAGCAGCTTGGATAGCTACGGAAACACCATATATTTT
CDR3 protein: CASSLDSYGNTIYF

J gene: TRBJ2-7
V gene: TRBV3-1
D gene: TRBD1
clone size: NA
CDR3 DNA: TGTGCCAGCAGCCAAGATCTGGACAGGGACTACGAGCAGTACTTC
CDR3 protein: CASSQDLDRDYEQYF

J gene: TRBJ2-5
V gene: TRBV20-1
D gene: NA
clone size: few
CDR3 DNA: TGCAGTGCTTGGGACTCCAAGAAAACCCAGTACTTC
CDR3 protein: CSAWDSKKTQYF

J gene: TRBJ1-2
V gene: TRBV29-1
D gene: NA
clone size: many
CDR3 DNA: TGCAGCGTTGAAGATCTTGGGGGCTCCGGTAGTGGCTACACCTTC
CDR3 protein: CSVEDLGGSGSGYTF

J gene: TRBJ2-6
V gene: TRBV6-2/TRBV6-3
D gene: NA
clone size: many
CDR3 DNA: TGTGCCAGCAGGCAGTCTTCTGGGGCCAACGTCCTGACTTTC
CDR3 protein: CASRQSSGANVLTF

J gene: TRBJ1-5
V gene: TRBV3-1
D gene: NA
clone size: NA
CDR3 DNA: TGTGCCAGCAGCCAAAGAGAGAATCAGCCCCAGCATTTT
CDR3 protein: CASSQRENQPQHF

J gene: TRBJ1-4
V gene: TRBV7-2
D gene: NA
clone size: many
CDR3 DNA: TGTGCCAGCAGCTTAGCAGCGGCAACTAATGAAAAACTGTTTTTT
CDR3 protein: CASSLAAATNEKLFF

J gene: TRBJ1-5
V gene: TRBV12-3/TRBV12-4
D gene: NA
clone size: NA
CDR3 DNA: TGTGCCAGCAGTCCAGAGCAAAATCAGCCCCAGCATTTT
CDR3 protein: CASSPEQNQPQHF

J gene: TRBJ2-1
V gene: TRBV4-1
D gene: NA
clone size: few
CDR3 DNA: TGCGCCAGCAGCTACGGCGACAGGGAGGACAATGAGCAGTTCTTC
CDR3 protein: CASSYGDREDNEQFF

J gene: TRBJ1-3
V gene: TRBV4-3
D gene: TRBD1
clone size: many
CDR3 DNA: TGTGCCAGCAGCCAAGACAGGGCTGGAAACACCATATATTTT
CDR3 protein: CASSQDRAGNTIYF

J gene: TRBJ2-1
V gene: TRBV20-1
D gene: TRBD1
clone size: few
CDR3 DNA: TGCAGTGCTAGAGGCGGGACAGGCCACAATGAGCAGTTCTTC
CDR3 protein: CSARGGTGHNEQFF

J gene: TRBJ2-2
V gene: TRBV27
D gene: NA
clone size: NA
CDR3 DNA: TGTGCCAGCAGTCCTGGTTGGGTGGTGGGCACCGGGGAGCTGTTTTTT
CDR3 protein: CASSPGWVVGTGELFF

J gene: TRBJ2-1
V gene: TRBV7-9
D gene: NA
clone size: NA
CDR3 DNA: TGTGCCAGCAGCTTCTATACCGGGGGTTCTTACAATGAGCAGTTCTTC
CDR3 protein: CASSFYTGGSYNEQFF

J gene: TRBJ2-1
V gene: TRBV20-1
D gene: NA
clone size: NA
CDR3 DNA: TGCAGTGCTAGGGCAGACCTAGACTACAATGAGCAGTTCTTC
CDR3 protein: CSARADLDYNEQFF

J gene: TRBJ1-4
V gene: TRBV3-1
D gene: NA
clone size: few
CDR3 DNA: TGTGCCAGCAGCCACTCCGGGACAACAAGGGAAAAACTGTTTTTT
CDR3 protein: CASSHSGTTREKLFF

J gene: TRBJ2-7
V gene: TRBV5-1
D gene: NA
clone size: NA
CDR3 DNA: TGCGCCAGCAGCTTCAGGACACAAGCCTACGAGCAGTACTTC
CDR3 protein: CASSFRTQAYEQYF

J gene: TRBJ2-2
V gene: TRBV5-1
D gene: TRBD1
clone size: NA
CDR3 DNA: TGCGCCAGCAGCGGAGGGACAGGGAGCACCGGGGAGCTGTTTTTT
CDR3 protein: CASSGGTGSTGELFF

J gene: TRBJ1-4
V gene: TRBV11-2
D gene: NA
clone size: many
CDR3 DNA: TGTGCCAGCAGCTTAGGCCCCCTGGGTGAAAAACTGTTTTTT
CDR3 protein: CASSLGPLGEKLFF

J gene: TRBJ1-1
V gene: TRBV7-9
D gene: NA
clone size: few
CDR3 DNA: TGTGCCAGCAGCCCCCCCCCCGCTGAAGCTTTCTTT
CDR3 protein: CASSPPPAEAFF

J gene: TRBJ1-6
V gene: TRBV21-1
D gene: NA
clone size: NA
CDR3 DNA: TGTGCCAGCAGCCCCCCGGAGGCTGAGGTCCACTTT
CDR3 protein: CASSPPEAEVHF

J gene: TRBJ1-1
V gene: TRBV7-3
D gene: TRBD1
clone size: few
CDR3 DNA: TGTGCCAGCAGTTCCGGGACAGGGTATGAAGCTTTCTTT
CDR3 protein: CASSSGTGYEAFF

J gene: TRBJ1-5
V gene: TRBV20-1
D gene: NA
clone size: NA
CDR3 DNA: TGCAGTGCTAGAGGTCTAGAGTGGTCGAATCAGCCCCAGCATTTT
CDR3 protein: CSARGLEWSNQPQHF

J gene: TRBJ2-1
V gene: TRBV4-2
D gene: TRBD2
clone size: NA
CDR3 DNA: TGTGCCAGCAGCCAAGACGGAGCGGGGCTGTACAATGAGCAGTTCTTC
CDR3 protein: CASSQDGAGLYNEQFF

J gene: TRBJ2-3
V gene: TRBV20-1
D gene: TRBD1
clone size: few
CDR3 DNA: TGCAGTGCCCTCCCAGACAGGGGAGCAGATACGCAGTATTTT
CDR3 protein: CSALPDRGADTQYF

J gene: TRBJ1-2
V gene: TRBV28
D gene: TRBD1
clone size: NA
CDR3 DNA: TGTGCCAGCAGCATCCTGACGCAGGGGGACGAATATGGCTACACCTTC
CDR3 protein: CASSILTQGDEYGYTF

J gene: TRBJ2-5
V gene: TRBV5-1
D gene: TRBD2
clone size: few
CDR3 DNA: TGCGCCAGCAGCGGGGGACTAGCGGAAGGGGAGACCCAGTACTTC
CDR3 protein: CASSGGLAEGETQYF

J gene: TRBJ1-5
V gene: TRBV12-3/TRBV12-4
D gene: TRBD1
clone size: NA
CDR3 DNA: TGTGCCAGCAGCAACAGGGGTAGCAATCAGCCCCAGCATTTT
CDR3 protein: CASSNRGSNQPQHF

J gene: TRBJ1-5
V gene: TRBV7-2
D gene: NA
clone size: NA
CDR3 DNA: TGTGCCAGCAGCTTAAGACCGGGGGACAATCAGCCCCAGCATTTT
CDR3 protein: CASSLRPGDNQPQHF

J gene: TRBJ2-3
V gene: TRBV18
D gene: TRBD2
clone size: many
CDR3 DNA: TGTGCCAGCTCACGACTAGCGGGGGACTATAGCACAGATACGCAGTATTTT
CDR3 protein: CASSRLAGDYSTDTQYF

J gene: TRBJ1-2
V gene: TRBV12-3/TRBV12-4
D gene: NA
clone size: NA
CDR3 DNA: TGTGCCAGCAGTTTAATTAGTGACACCTATGGCTACACCTTC
CDR3 protein: CASSLISDTYGYTF

J gene: TRBJ1-1
V gene: TRBV11-2
D gene: NA
clone size: NA
CDR3 DNA: TGTGCCAGCAGCTTCATCGTAGGAATGAACACTGAAGCTTTCTTT
CDR3 protein: CASSFIVGMNTEAFF